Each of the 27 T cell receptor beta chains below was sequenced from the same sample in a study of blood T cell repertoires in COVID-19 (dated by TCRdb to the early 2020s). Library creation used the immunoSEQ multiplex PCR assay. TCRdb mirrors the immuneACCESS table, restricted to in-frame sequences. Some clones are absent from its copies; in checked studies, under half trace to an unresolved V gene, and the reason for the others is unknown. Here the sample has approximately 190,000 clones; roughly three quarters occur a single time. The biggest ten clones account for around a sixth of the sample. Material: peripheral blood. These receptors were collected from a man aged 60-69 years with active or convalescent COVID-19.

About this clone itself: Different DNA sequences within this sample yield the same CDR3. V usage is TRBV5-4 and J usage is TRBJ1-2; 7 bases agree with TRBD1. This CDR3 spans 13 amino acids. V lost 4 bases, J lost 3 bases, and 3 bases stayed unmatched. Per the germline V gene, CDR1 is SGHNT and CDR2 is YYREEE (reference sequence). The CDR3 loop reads CASSPDRDYGYTF. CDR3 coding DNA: TGTGCCAGCAGCCCCGACAGGGACTATGGCTACACCTTC. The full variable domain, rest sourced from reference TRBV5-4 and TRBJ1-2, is ETGVTQSPTHLIKTRGQQVTLRCSSQSGHNTVSWYQQALGQGPQFIFQYYREEENGRGNFPPRFSGLQFPNYSSELNVNALELDDSALYLCASSPDRDYGYTFGSGTRLTVV.

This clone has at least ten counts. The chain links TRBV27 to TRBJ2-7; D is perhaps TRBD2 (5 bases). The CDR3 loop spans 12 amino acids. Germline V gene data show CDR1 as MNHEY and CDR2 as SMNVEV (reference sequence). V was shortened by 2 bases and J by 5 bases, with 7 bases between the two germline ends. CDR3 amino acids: CASSLIGNEQYF. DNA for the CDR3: TGTGCCAGCAGTTTAATCGGGAACGAGCAGTACTTC.

The DNA for the CDR3 is TGTGCCAGCAGCTTAAGTGTCTTTAGCGCTCGAGCCGAGCAGTACTTC. Translating gives CASSLSVFSARAEQYF. The V gene is TRBV7-3, the J gene TRBJ2-7, with D possibly TRBD2 on 5 matching bases. This CDR3 is built from 16 residues. Germline values: CDR1 SGHTA, CDR2 FQGTGA. V was pared by 1 base and J by 6 bases, with 19 bases between.

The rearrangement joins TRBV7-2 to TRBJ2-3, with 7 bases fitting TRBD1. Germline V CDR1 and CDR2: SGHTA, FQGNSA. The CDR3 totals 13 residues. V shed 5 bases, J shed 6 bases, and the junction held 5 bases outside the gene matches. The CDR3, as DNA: TGTGCCAGCAGCCCACAAGGGGGCGATACGCAGTATTTT. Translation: CASSPQGGDTQYF.

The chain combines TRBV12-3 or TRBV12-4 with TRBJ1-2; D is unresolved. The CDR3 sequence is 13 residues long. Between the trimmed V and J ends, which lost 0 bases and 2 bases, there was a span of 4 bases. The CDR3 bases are TGTGCCAGCAGTTTAGCCAAAAACTATGGCTACACCTTC. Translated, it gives CASSLAKNYGYTF.

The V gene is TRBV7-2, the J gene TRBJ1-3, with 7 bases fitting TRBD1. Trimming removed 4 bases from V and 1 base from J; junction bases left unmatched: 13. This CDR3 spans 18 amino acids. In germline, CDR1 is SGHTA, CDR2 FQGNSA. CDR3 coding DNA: TGTGCCAGCAGCTCTACCCCAACAGGGGTTTATTCTGGAAACACCATATATTTT. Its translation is CASSSTPTGVYSGNTIYF.

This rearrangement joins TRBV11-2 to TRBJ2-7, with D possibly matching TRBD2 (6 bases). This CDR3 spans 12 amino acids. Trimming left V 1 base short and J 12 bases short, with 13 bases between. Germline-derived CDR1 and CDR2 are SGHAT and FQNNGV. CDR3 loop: CASSLGPFGRYF. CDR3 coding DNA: TGTGCCAGCAGCTTAGGGCCTTTCGGGAGGTACTTC.

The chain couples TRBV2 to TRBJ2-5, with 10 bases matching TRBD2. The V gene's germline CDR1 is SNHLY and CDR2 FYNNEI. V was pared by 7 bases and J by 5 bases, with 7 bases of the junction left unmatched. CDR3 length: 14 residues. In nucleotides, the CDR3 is TGTGCCAGCAAAGAGGGACTAGCGAGGGAGACCCAGTACTTC. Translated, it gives CASKEGLARETQYF.

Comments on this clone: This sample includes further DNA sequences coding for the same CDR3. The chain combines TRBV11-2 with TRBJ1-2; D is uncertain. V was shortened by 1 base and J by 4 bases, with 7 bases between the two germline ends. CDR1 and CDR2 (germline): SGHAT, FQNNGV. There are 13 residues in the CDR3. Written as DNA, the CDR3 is TGTGCCAGCAGCTTAGGAGCGACCTATGGCTACACCTTC. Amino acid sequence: CASSLGATYGYTF.

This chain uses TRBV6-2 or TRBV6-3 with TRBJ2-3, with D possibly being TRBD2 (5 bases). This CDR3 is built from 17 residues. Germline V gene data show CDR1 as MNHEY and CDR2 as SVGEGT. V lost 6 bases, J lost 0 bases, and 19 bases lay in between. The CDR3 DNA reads TGTGCCAGCAGCCCGACGGGGTTTCGCACCAGCACAGATACGCAGTATTTT. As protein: CASSPTGFRTSTDTQYF.

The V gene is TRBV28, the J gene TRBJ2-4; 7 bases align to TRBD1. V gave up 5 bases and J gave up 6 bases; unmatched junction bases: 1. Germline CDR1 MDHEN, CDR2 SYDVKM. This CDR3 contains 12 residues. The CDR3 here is CASSPGGNIQYF. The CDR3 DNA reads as TGTGCCAGCAGTCCAGGGGGAAACATTCAGTACTTC.

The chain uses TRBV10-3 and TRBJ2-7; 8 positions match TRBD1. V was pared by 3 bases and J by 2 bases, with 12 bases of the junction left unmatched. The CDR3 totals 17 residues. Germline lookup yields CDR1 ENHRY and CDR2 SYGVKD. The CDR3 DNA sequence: TGTGCCATCAGTGACAGGACAGGGTGGAACCTCACCTACGAGCAGTACTTC. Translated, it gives CAISDRTGWNLTYEQYF.

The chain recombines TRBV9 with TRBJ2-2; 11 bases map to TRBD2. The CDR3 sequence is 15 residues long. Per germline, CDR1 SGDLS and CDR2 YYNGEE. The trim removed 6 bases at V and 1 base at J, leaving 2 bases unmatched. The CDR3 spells CASNGLAGNTGELFF. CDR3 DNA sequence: TGTGCCAGCAACGGACTAGCGGGGAACACCGGGGAGCTGTTTTTT.

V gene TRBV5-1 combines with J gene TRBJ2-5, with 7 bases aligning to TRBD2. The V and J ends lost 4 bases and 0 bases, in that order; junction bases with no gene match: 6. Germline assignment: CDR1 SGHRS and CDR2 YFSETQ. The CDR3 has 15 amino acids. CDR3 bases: TGCGCCAGCAGCGCGGGGGTCTCGTACCAAGAGACCCAGTACTTC. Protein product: CASSAGVSYQETQYF.

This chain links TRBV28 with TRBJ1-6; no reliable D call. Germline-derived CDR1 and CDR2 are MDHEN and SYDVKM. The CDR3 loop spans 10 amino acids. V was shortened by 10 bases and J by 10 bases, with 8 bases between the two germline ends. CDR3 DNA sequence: TGTGCCACCTCCAGGTCACCCCTCCACTTT. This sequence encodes CATSRSPLHF.

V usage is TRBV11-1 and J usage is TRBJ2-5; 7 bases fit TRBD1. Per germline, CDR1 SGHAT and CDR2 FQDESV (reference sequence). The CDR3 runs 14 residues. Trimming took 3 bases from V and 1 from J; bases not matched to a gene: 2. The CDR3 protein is CASSFGTVQETQYF. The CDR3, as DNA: TGTGCCAGCAGCTTTGGGACAGTCCAAGAGACCCAGTACTTC.

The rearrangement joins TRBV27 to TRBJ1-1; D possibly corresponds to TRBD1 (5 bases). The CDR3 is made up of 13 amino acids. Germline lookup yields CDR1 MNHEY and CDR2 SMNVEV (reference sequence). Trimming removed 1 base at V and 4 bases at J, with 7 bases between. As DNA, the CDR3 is TGTGCCAGCAGTTTATACGGGGGCACTGAAGCTTTCTTT. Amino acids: CASSLYGGTEAFF.

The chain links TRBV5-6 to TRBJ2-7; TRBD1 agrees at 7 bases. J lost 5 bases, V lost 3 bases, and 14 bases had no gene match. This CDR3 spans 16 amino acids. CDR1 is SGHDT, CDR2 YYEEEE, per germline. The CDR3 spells CASSSGQKDRGDEQYF. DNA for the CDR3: TGTGCCAGCAGCTCGGGACAGAAGGACAGAGGGGACGAGCAGTACTTC.

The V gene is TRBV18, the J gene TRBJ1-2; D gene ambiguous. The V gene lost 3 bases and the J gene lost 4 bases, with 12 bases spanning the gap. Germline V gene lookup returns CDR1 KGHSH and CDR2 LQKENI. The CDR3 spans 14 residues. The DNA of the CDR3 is TGTGCCAGCTCACCGAGTGACATTGGCTATGGCTACACCTTC. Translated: CASSPSDIGYGYTF. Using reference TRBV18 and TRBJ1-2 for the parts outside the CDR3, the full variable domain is NAGVMQNPRHLVRRRGQEARLRCSPMKGHSHVYWYRQLPEEGLKFMVYLQKENIIDESGMPKERFSAEFPKEGPSILRIQQVVRGDSAAYFCASSPSDIGYGYTFGSGTRLTVV.

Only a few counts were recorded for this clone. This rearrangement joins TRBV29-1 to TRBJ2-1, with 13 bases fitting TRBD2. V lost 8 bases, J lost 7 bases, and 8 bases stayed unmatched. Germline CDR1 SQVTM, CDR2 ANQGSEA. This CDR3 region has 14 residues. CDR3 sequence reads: CSFRLAGGINEQFF. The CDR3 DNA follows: TGCAGCTTCCGACTAGCGGGAGGCATTAATGAGCAGTTCTTC.

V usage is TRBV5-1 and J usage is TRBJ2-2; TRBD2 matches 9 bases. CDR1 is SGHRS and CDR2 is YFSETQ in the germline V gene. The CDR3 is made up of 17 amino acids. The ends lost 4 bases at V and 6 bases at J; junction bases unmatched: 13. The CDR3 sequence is CASSRTGTSPGAGELFF. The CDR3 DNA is TGCGCCAGCAGCAGGACCGGGACTAGCCCAGGGGCCGGGGAGCTGTTTTTT. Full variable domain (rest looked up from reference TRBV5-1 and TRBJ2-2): KAGVTQTPRYLIKTRGQQVTLSCSPISGHRSVSWYQQTPGQGLQFLFEYFSETQRNKGNFPGRFSGRQFSNSRSEMNVSTLELGDSALYLCASSRTGTSPGAGELFFGEGSRLTVL.

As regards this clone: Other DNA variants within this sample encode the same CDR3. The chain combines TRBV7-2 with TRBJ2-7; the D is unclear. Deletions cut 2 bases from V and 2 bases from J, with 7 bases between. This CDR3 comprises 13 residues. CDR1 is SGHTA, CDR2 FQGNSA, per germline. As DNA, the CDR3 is TGTGCCAGCAGCTTACAACAAACCTACGAGCAGTACTTC. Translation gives CASSLQQTYEQYF.

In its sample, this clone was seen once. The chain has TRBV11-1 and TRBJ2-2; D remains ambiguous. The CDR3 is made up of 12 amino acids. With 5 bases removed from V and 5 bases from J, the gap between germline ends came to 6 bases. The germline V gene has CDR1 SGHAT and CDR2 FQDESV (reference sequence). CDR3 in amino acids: CASSLRTGELFF. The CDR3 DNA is TGTGCCAGCAGCCTCAGGACCGGGGAGCTGTTTTTT.

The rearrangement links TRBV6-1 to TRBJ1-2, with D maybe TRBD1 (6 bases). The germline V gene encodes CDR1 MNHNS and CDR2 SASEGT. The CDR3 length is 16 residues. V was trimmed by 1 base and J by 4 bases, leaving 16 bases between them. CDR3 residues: CASSEDFIGQLYGYTF. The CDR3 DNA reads TGTGCCAGCAGTGAAGATTTCATAGGACAGCTCTATGGCTACACCTTC.

The CDR3 loop reads CASSQGDAGSFF. CDR3 nucleotide sequence: TGTGCCAGCAGCCAAGGAGACGCAGGGTCTTTCTTT. The chain carries TRBV3-1 (or the pseudogene TRBV3-2) and TRBJ1-1; TRBD1 might be the D (5 bases). V lost 1 base and J lost 12, with 12 bases in between. Germline V gives CDR1 LGHDT, CDR2 YNNKEL (reference sequence). The CDR3 loop spans 12 amino acids.

DNA for the CDR3: TGTGCCAGCAGCCACCGGGGGGAGCAGTACTTC. It encodes CASSHRGEQYF. This chain connects TRBV5-6 to TRBJ2-7; the D gene is possibly TRBD2 (6 bases). Trimming left V 4 bases short and J 7 bases short, with 9 bases between. The CDR3 has 11 residues. CDR1 is SGHDT, CDR2 YYEEEE, per germline.

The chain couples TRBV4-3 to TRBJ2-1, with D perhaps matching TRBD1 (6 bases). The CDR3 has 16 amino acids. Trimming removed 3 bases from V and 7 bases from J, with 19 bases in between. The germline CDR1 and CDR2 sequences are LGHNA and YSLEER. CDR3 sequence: CASSHTNRVGVNEQFF. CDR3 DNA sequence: TGCGCCAGCAGCCATACGAACAGGGTGGGAGTTAATGAGCAGTTCTTC.